Below, 31 T cell receptor beta chains from the same sample are listed, as sequenced in a study of blood T cell repertoires in COVID-19. Repertoires were generated with immunoSEQ multiplex PCR, while TCRdb's copy carries only in-frame clones and drops some. Of 55,000 to 75,000 clones listed, about 80% are singletons. The specimen was peripheral blood. The receptor set was obtained from a man aged 70-80 years with acute or convalescent COVID-19.

This chain joins TRBV10-1 and TRBJ2-2; D remains unclear. Trimming removed 6 bases from V and 0 bases from J, with 5 bases in between. Germline V lookup: CDR1 WNHNN, CDR2 SYGVQD (reference sequence). The CDR3 extends over 13 amino acids. The CDR3 is CASRQTNTGELFF. In nucleotides, the CDR3 is TGCGCCAGCAGACAGACGAACACCGGGGAGCTGTTTTTT.

V is TRBV6-6 and J is TRBJ1-2, with 9 bases that match TRBD1. J lost 4 bases, V lost 4 bases, and 1 base had no gene match. The CDR3 is 13 residues long. Germline lookup yields CDR1 MNHNY and CDR2 SVGAGI (reference sequence). The CDR3 region is CASSSGQGYGYTF. CDR3 DNA: TGTGCCAGCAGTTCGGGACAGGGCTATGGCTACACCTTC.

Only a few counts were recorded for this clone. The rearrangement uses TRBV27 and TRBJ1-4, with D unresolved. V dropped 4 bases and J dropped 5 bases, with 2 bases sitting between them. Germline V CDR1 and CDR2: MNHEY, SMNVEV (reference sequence). This CDR3 has 11 residues. The DNA of the CDR3 is TGTGCCAGCAGTTCAAATGAAAAACTGTTTTTT. Residues: CASSSNEKLFF.

This chain uses TRBV7-3 with TRBJ2-1, with D perhaps TRBD2 (5 bases). Germline V lookup: CDR1 SGHTA, CDR2 FQGTGA. V lost 2 bases and J 1 base, leaving 6 bases between the germline ends. The CDR3 is 14 residues long. CDR3 DNA: TGTGCCAGCAGCTTAGCGGGTTCCTACAATGAGCAGTTCTTC. Protein sequence: CASSLAGSYNEQFF. Full variable domain (outside the CDR3, taken from reference TRBV7-3 and TRBJ2-1): GAGVSQTPSNKVTEKGKYVELRCDPISGHTALYWYRQSLGQGPEFLIYFQGTGAADDSGLPNDRFFAVRPEGSVSTLKIQRTERGDSAVYLCASSLAGSYNEQFFGPGTRLTVL.

This chain links TRBV9 with TRBJ2-3, with TRBD1 as a possible D gene (6 bases). Germline values: CDR1 SGDLS, CDR2 YYNGEE. V was cut by 2 bases and J by 0 bases, with 10 bases left in between. The CDR3 extends over 15 amino acids. The CDR3 sequence: CASSVTGTSTDTQYF. CDR3 nucleotide sequence: TGTGCCAGCAGCGTTACCGGGACAAGCACAGATACGCAGTATTTT.

The V and J genes are TRBV28 and TRBJ2-2; 7 bases align to TRBD2. Germline V gives CDR1 MDHEN, CDR2 SYDVKM. J lost 7 bases, V lost 11 bases, and 7 bases had no gene match. CDR3 size: 12 residues. The CDR3 loop reads CAVRAGFGELFF. In DNA form, the CDR3 reads TGTGCCGTACGAGCGGGATTCGGGGAGCTGTTTTTT.

V usage is TRBV19 and J usage is TRBJ1-5; D gene unclear. The CDR3 has 16 residues. From germline, CDR1 is LNHDA and CDR2 SQIVND (reference sequence). V dropped 7 bases and J dropped 3 bases, with 19 bases sitting between them. This CDR3 reads CASTPGGWSDNQPQHF. The DNA of the CDR3 is TGTGCCAGTACTCCCGGAGGGTGGTCTGACAATCAGCCCCAGCATTTT.

The rearrangement links TRBV29-1 to TRBJ2-1, with TRBD2 matching 9 bases. This CDR3 contains 16 residues. Germline V gene data show CDR1 as SQVTM and CDR2 as ANQGSEA. The trim removed 3 bases at V and 2 bases at J, leaving 8 bases unmatched. In DNA, the CDR3 is TGCAGCGTTGAGGGGCTAGTAGCGGGAGCCTACAATGAGCAGTTCTTC. Translation gives CSVEGLVAGAYNEQFF.

This rearrangement joins TRBV9 to TRBJ2-3; TRBD2 matches 8 bases. This CDR3 is built from 18 residues. The germline V gene encodes CDR1 SGDLS and CDR2 YYNGEE. Trimming removed 1 base from V and 0 bases from J; junction bases left unmatched: 10. The CDR3 protein is CASSVQAGDRISTDTQYF. CDR3 in DNA: TGTGCCAGCAGCGTACAAGCGGGAGATCGGATTAGCACAGATACGCAGTATTTT.

This chain connects TRBV5-1 to TRBJ1-4; D unclear. CDR3 length: 13 amino acids. Germline V gene data show CDR1 as SGHRS and CDR2 as YFSETQ. The V gene lost 6 bases and the J gene lost 5 bases, with 11 bases spanning the gap. CDR3 sequence reads: CASKESVNEKLFF. DNA for the CDR3: TGCGCCAGCAAGGAGTCAGTGAATGAAAAACTGTTTTTT. The variable domain in full, completed from reference TRBV5-1 and TRBJ1-4, reads KAGVTQTPRYLIKTRGQQVTLSCSPISGHRSVSWYQQTPGQGLQFLFEYFSETQRNKGNFPGRFSGRQFSNSRSEMNVSTLELGDSALYLCASKESVNEKLFFGSGTQLSVL.

This chain connects TRBV11-3 to TRBJ2-1; 10 nucleotides line up with TRBD2. J gave up 0 bases and V 6 bases, and 11 bases lay outside the gene matches. Germline V lookup: CDR1 SGHNT, CDR2 YENEEA. The length of the CDR3 is 18 residues. The CDR3 reads CASSPGLARGISYNEQFF. The CDR3 DNA reads TGTGCCAGCAGTCCGGGACTAGCGAGAGGGATCTCCTACAATGAGCAGTTCTTC.

This clone was recorded only once. As DNA, the CDR3 is TGTGCCAGCAGCTTGTATGAGGCATCGGCTGGAAACACCATATATTTT. Translating it yields CASSLYEASAGNTIYF. V usage is TRBV7-2 and J usage is TRBJ1-3; D is ambiguous. There are 16 residues in the CDR3. Germline values: CDR1 SGHTA, CDR2 FQGNSA. V lost 3 bases, J lost 2 bases, and 14 bases lay in between. The full variable domain, its missing parts supplied by reference TRBV7-2 and TRBJ1-3, is GAGVSQSPSNKVTEKGKDVELRCDPISGHTALYWYRQSLGQGLEFLIYFQGNSAPDKSGLPSDRFSAERTGGSVSTLTIQRTQQEDSAVYLCASSLYEASAGNTIYFGEGSWLTVV.

CDR3 residues: CASSVDIVRGTEAFF. DNA of the CDR3: TGTGCCAGCAGCGTAGATATCGTCAGAGGAACTGAAGCTTTCTTT. The genes are TRBV9 and TRBJ1-1; D not resolved. The CDR3 is 15 amino acids. Trimming pared 0 bases from V and 5 bases from J, leaving 14 bases between. Germline V gene lookup returns CDR1 SGDLS and CDR2 YYNGEE.

This rearrangement joins TRBV6-2 or TRBV6-3 to TRBJ2-7; unclear D gene. Trimming pared 6 bases from V and 2 bases from J, leaving 17 bases between. Per the germline V gene, CDR1 is MNHEY and CDR2 is SVGEGT. CDR3 length: 15 amino acids. CDR3 sequence reads: CASSPDSYNAYEQYF. CDR3 DNA sequence: TGTGCCAGCAGCCCCGACTCCTATAATGCCTACGAGCAGTACTTC.

The chain carries TRBV28 and TRBJ2-3, with TRBD2 matching 11 bases. The length of the CDR3 is 18 residues. V was pared by 5 bases and J by 1 base, with 11 bases of the junction left unmatched. Germline V gene lookup returns CDR1 MDHEN and CDR2 SYDVKM. CDR3 in DNA: TGTGCCAGCAGTCCACCGGGACTAGCGGAGGGGGGCACAGATACGCAGTATTTT. It translates to CASSPPGLAEGGTDTQYF.

The V call is TRBV28, the J call TRBJ1-1, with D perhaps TRBD1 (5 bases). Trimming stripped 7 bases from V and 5 bases from J, with 17 bases between. Germline V gene data show CDR1 as MDHEN and CDR2 as SYDVKM. This CDR3 region has 14 residues. The CDR3 reads CASTTGGSGTEAFF. CDR3 nucleotides: TGTGCCAGCACTACCGGGGGGTCGGGTACTGAAGCTTTCTTT.

This clone has a single count. J is TRBJ2-5 and V is TRBV7-9; the D gene is possibly TRBD2 (5 bases). The CDR3 consists of 15 residues. Germline V lookup: CDR1 SEHNR, CDR2 FQNEAQ (reference sequence). Trimming left V 3 bases short and J 5 bases short, with 16 bases between. Here the CDR3 DNA reads TGTGCCAGCAGCTTGGGCCCCGGGGTAGTGGAGACCCAGTACTTC. Translation gives CASSLGPGVVETQYF.

The chain joins TRBV11-2 to TRBJ2-7; D is perhaps TRBD1 (5 bases). V was trimmed by 8 bases and J by 5 bases, leaving 16 bases between them. The CDR3 is made up of 13 amino acids. Germline assignment: CDR1 SGHAT and CDR2 FQNNGV. The CDR3 coding sequence is TGTGCCAGCTGCCGACAGCAGGGCGACGAGCAGTACTTC. Encoded protein: CASCRQQGDEQYF.

This clone has only a few counts. The chain recombines TRBV9 with TRBJ2-5; TRBD2 aligns across 7 bases. V gave up 0 bases and J gave up 7 bases; unmatched junction bases: 9. This CDR3 is 15 amino acids long. Looked up from germline, CDR1 is SGDLS and CDR2 is YYNGEE. CDR3 loop: CASSVGGRGPGTQYF. The CDR3 DNA follows: TGTGCCAGCAGCGTAGGAGGGAGGGGCCCCGGGACCCAGTACTTC. Full variable domain (remainder filled in from reference TRBV9 and TRBJ2-5): DSGVTQTPKHLITATGQRVTLRCSPRSGDLSVYWYQQSLDQGLQFLIQYYNGEERAKGNILERFSAQQFPDLHSELNLSSLELGDSALYFCASSVGGRGPGTQYFGPGTRLLVL.

The chain links TRBV10-2 to TRBJ1-3; D might be TRBD1 (5 bases). Germline V gene data show CDR1 as WSHSY and CDR2 as SAAADI. The CDR3 contains 19 residues. The germline V and J ends were trimmed by 0 bases and 0 bases, with 18 bases remaining between them. For the CDR3, the DNA is TGCGCCAGCAGTGAGTCGTGGTGGGGGGACCGACCCTCTGGAAACACCATATATTTT. It codes for CASSESWWGDRPSGNTIYF.

This rearrangement joins TRBV21-1 to TRBJ2-7; the table's D gene call, TRBD1, was not cross checked with the DNA. TRBV21-1 is recorded as a pseudogene. This CDR3 has 21 residues. CDR3 nucleotide sequence: TGTGCCAGCAGAATTAAAAGACCCCTTGTAAAGAGGACAGGTCACTCCTACGAGCAGTACTTC. Protein product: CASRIKRPLVKRTGHSYEQYF.

V usage is TRBV28 and J usage is TRBJ1-6; 7 positions agree with TRBD1. The CDR3 extends over 15 amino acids. After removal of 7 bases from V and 9 bases from J, the junction contained 12 bases not matched to a gene. Germline CDR1 is MDHEN and CDR2 is SYDVKM. In DNA, the CDR3 is TGTGCCAGCACCAACCTCGACAGGGAAGGTTCACCCCTCCACTTT. Translation: CASTNLDREGSPLHF.

The V gene is TRBV11-2, the J gene TRBJ2-1; D is unresolved. The V end was cut by 5 bases, the J end by 4 bases, with 12 bases between. CDR3 size: 14 residues. The V gene's germline CDR1 is SGHAT and CDR2 FQNNGV. The CDR3 reads CASSPSRMYNEQFF. CDR3 bases: TGTGCCAGCAGCCCGTCGCGGATGTACAATGAGCAGTTCTTC.

The V call is TRBV7-8, the J call TRBJ1-2; D unclear. V was clipped by 4 bases and J by 3 bases, with 9 bases between them. The CDR3 extends over 13 amino acids. Germline CDR1 and CDR2: SGHVS and FQNEAQ. The DNA for the CDR3 is TGTGCCAGCAGCTACACCATATACTATGGCTACACCTTC. Protein: CASSYTIYYGYTF. The full variable domain, with the rest looked up from reference TRBV7-8 and TRBJ1-2, is GAGVSQSPRYKVAKRGQDVALRCDPISGHVSLFWYQQALGQGPEFLTYFQNEAQLDKSGLPSDRFFAERPEGSVSTLKIQRTQQEDSAVYLCASSYTIYYGYTFGSGTRLTVV.

The chain has TRBV3-1 (or the pseudogene TRBV3-2) and TRBJ2-5; 9 bases line up with TRBD2. Germline CDR1 reads LGHDT; CDR2 reads YNNKEL (reference sequence). The CDR3 has 16 residues. J lost 5 bases, V lost 4 bases, and 11 bases had no gene match. The CDR3 DNA follows: TGTGCCAGCAGCCGTTTTCTAGCGGGAACGGGGGAGACCCAGTACTTC. It specifies CASSRFLAGTGETQYF.

The CDR3 DNA follows: TGTGCCAGCAGTTTTCAACAGGGAGGGGGCTACACCTTC. This encodes CASSFQQGGGYTF. This chain uses TRBV13 with TRBJ1-2, with D possibly TRBD1 on 6 matching bases. The germline V and J ends were trimmed by 6 bases and 8 bases, with 16 bases remaining between them. The V gene's germline CDR1 is PRHDT and CDR2 FYEKMQ (reference sequence). The CDR3 covers 13 residues.

J is TRBJ2-2 and V is TRBV29-1, with D perhaps TRBD1 (5 bases). The V end lost 2 bases, the J end lost 7 bases, and 17 bases lay between the germline ends. The CDR3 has 15 residues. Per germline, CDR1 SQVTM and CDR2 ANQGSEA. Here the CDR3 DNA reads TGCAGCGTTGAAAAAGGGGCAGGGTACGGCGGGGAGCTGTTTTTT. It encodes CSVEKGAGYGGELFF.

This chain links TRBV27 with TRBJ2-5; perhaps TRBD1 as D (5 bases). The CDR3 spans 13 residues. Germline CDR1 MNHEY, CDR2 SMNVEV (reference sequence). Trimming removed 3 bases from V and 2 bases from J, with 7 bases in between. The DNA of the CDR3 is TGTGCCAGCAGTTTCCGACAGCAAGAGACCCAGTACTTC. This translates into CASSFRQQETQYF.

This rearrangement joins TRBV19 to TRBJ2-3; 8 nucleotides match TRBD1. V dropped 6 bases and J dropped 2; count of bases not matched to a gene: 13. This CDR3 spans 17 amino acids. From germline, CDR1 is LNHDA and CDR2 SQIVND (reference sequence). Written as DNA, the CDR3 is TGTGCCAGTAGAGCTCAGGGGGCAGGGTGGTCCACAGATACGCAGTATTTT. As protein: CASRAQGAGWSTDTQYF.

This chain uses TRBV9 with TRBJ1-3; D gene unclear. V was trimmed by 0 bases and J by 0 bases, leaving 10 bases between them. This CDR3 comprises 16 residues. CDR1 is SGDLS and CDR2 is YYNGEE in the germline V gene. DNA for the CDR3: TGTGCCAGCAGCGTAGATATCCCGAGCTCTGGAAACACCATATATTTT. This translates into CASSVDIPSSGNTIYF.

J is TRBJ1-2 and V is TRBV4-2; D perhaps matches TRBD1 (6 bases). The germline CDR1 and CDR2 sequences are LGHNA and YNFKEQ. Trimming stripped 3 bases from V and 2 bases from J, with 7 bases between. The CDR3 is 13 amino acids. The CDR3 protein is CASSQGQNYGYTF. The CDR3 nucleotides are TGTGCCAGCAGCCAGGGACAAAACTATGGCTACACCTTC.